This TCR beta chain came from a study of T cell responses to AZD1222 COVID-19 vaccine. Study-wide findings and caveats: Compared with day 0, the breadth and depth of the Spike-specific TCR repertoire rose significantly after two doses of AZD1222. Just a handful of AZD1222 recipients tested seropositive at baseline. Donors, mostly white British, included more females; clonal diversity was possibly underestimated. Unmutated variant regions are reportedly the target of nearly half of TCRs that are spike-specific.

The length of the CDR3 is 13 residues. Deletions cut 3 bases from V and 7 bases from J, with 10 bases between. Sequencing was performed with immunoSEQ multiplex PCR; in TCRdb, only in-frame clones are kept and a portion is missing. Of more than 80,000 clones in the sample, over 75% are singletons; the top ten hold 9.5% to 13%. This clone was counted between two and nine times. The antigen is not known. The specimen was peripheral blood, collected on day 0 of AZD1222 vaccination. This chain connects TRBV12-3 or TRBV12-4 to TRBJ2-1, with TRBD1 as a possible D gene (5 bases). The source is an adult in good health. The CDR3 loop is CASSLGQGNEQFF. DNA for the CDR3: TGTGCCAGCAGTTTGGGGCAGGGAAATGAGCAGTTCTTC.